These T cell receptor beta chains were read from a single sample in a study of blood T cell repertoires in COVID-19. Using immunoSEQ multiplex PCR, the repertoire was profiled, and TCRdb retains in-frame clones only, with some absent. The profile shows about 220,000 clones, roughly four fifths of them singletons. The sample consisted of PBMCs or T cells enriched from blood (not recorded which). The receptors were sampled from a woman aged 45-60 years who had been exposed to COVID-19. Both conserved end residues are part of each CDR3. The D gene is left open where the match is weak. Clone size is stated in some rows and not others, as once, few, many or a class when expanded.

V gene	clone size	J gene	D gene	CDR3 protein	CDR3 DNA
TRBV13	NA	TRBJ1-2	TRBD1	CASSLGTGDYGYTF	TGTGCCAGCAGCTTAGGCACAGGGGACTATGGCTACACCTTC
TRBV19	NA	TRBJ1-5	NA	CASSISLGQARPQHF	TGTGCCAGTAGTATTTCTCTGGGGCAGGCTCGGCCCCAGCATTTT
TRBV6-5	NA	TRBJ1-2	TRBD1	CARGQGINYGYTF	TGTGCCAGGGGACAGGGGATTAACTATGGCTACACCTTC
TRBV5-4	NA	TRBJ2-3	NA	CASSLTGSTDTQYF	TGTGCCAGCAGCTTGACAGGGAGCACAGATACGCAGTATTTT
TRBV5-1	NA	TRBJ1-1	NA	CASSLAPMGGPLEAFF	TGCGCCAGCAGTTTGGCCCCAATGGGAGGTCCGCTTGAAGCTTTCTTT
TRBV19	NA	TRBJ2-1	TRBD2	CASSTVAGRLSNEQFF	TGTGCCAGTAGTACCGTAGCGGGCCGCCTATCCAATGAGCAGTTCTTC
TRBV6-5	NA	TRBJ1-1	NA	CASSWSGSGAFF	TGTGCCAGCAGCTGGTCAGGGTCAGGGGCTTTCTTT
TRBV4-1	once	TRBJ1-4	NA	CASRSTGSEKLFF	TGCGCCAGCAGGTCCACCGGGAGTGAAAAACTGTTTTTT
TRBV6-5	NA	TRBJ2-3	NA	CASSRGTDTQYF	TGTGCCAGCAGTCGGGGGACAGATACGCAGTATTTT
TRBV11-2	NA	TRBJ1-6	NA	CASSARDINSPLHF	TGTGCCAGCAGCGCCCGGGACATTAATTCACCCCTCCACTTT